What follows are 26 T cell receptor beta chains derived from one specimen sequenced in a study of CD8+CD57+ T cells in acquired aplastic anemia. Genomic DNA, serving as template, underwent TCR beta VDJ and CDR3 profiling. MiXCR, run by TCRdb on the reads, gives a single entry per CDR3 protein. The repertoire holds 150,000 to 200,000 distinct CDR3 sequences, with around 65% as singletons. Material for sequencing was sorted CD4+, CD8+, or CD8+CD57+ T cells (not recorded which) from PBMCs. The receptors originated from a human donor with severe aplastic anemia or a healthy control (not recorded which).

This clonotype was observed a handful of times. The J gene is TRBJ1-2, the V gene TRBV29-1; 8 nucleotides agree with TRBD1. CDR3 length equals 13 residues. The ends lost 7 bases at V and 4 bases at J; junction bases unmatched: 8. From germline, CDR1 is SQVTM and CDR2 ANQGSEA. The CDR3: CSASVQGAYGYTF. CDR3 DNA: TGCAGCGCGTCAGTGCAGGGGGCCTATGGCTACACCTTC. Based on the CDR3 plus reference TRBV29-1 and TRBJ1-2, the full variable domain is SAVISQKPSRDICQRGTSLTIQCQVDSQVTMMFWYRQQPGQSLTLIATANQGSEATYESGFVIDKFPISRPNLTFSTLTVSNMSPEDSSIYLCSASVQGAYGYTFGSGTRLTVV.

The chain is built from TRBV14 and TRBJ1-4, with D possibly TRBD1 on 5 matching bases. V was cut by 6 bases and J by 10 bases, with 18 bases left in between. CDR3 size: 14 residues. Germline V CDR1 and CDR2: SGHDN, FVKESK. The CDR3 region is CASSRIVGEGKLFF. The CDR3 DNA reads as TGTGCCAGCAGTCGCATTGTGGGGGAGGGAAAACTGTTTTTT. Looking up the rest from reference TRBV14 and TRBJ1-4 gives the full variable domain: EAGVTQFPSHSVIEKGQTVTLRCDPISGHDNLYWYRRVMGKEIKFLLHFVKESKQDESGMPNNRFLAERTGGTYSTLKVQPAELEDSGVYFCASSRIVGEGKLFFGSGTQLSVL.

The chain combines TRBV15 with TRBJ2-7, with 7 bases identical to TRBD1. CDR1 is LNHNV and CDR2 is YYDKDF in the germline V gene (reference sequence). This CDR3 has 13 residues. The J segment lost 5 bases and the V segment lost 11 bases, leaving 12 bases of the junction unmatched. DNA of the CDR3: TGTGCCGCACAACAGGGGTTAGGGGACGAGCAGTACTTC. As protein: CAAQQGLGDEQYF.

V and J are TRBV24-1 and TRBJ2-3, with D maybe TRBD2 (6 bases). Germline V CDR1 and CDR2: KGHDR, SFDVKD. V lost 3 bases to trimming and J lost 2 bases, with 14 bases between them. This CDR3 comprises 16 residues. CDR3 sequence reads: CATSDVGGGITDTQYF. The CDR3 nucleotides are TGTGCCACCAGTGATGTGGGGGGAGGTATCACAGATACGCAGTATTTT.

The gene calls are TRBV7-9 and TRBJ1-4, with D maybe TRBD1 (5 bases). With 7 bases removed from V and 1 base from J, the gap between germline ends came to 13 bases. Germline CDR1 is SEHNR and CDR2 is FQNEAQ (reference sequence). This CDR3 spans 15 amino acids. The CDR3 reads CASKHPGITNEKLFF. In DNA, the CDR3 is TGTGCCAGCAAACATCCAGGGATAACTAATGAAAAACTGTTTTTT.

This rearrangement joins TRBV19 to TRBJ1-1; 8 bases line up with TRBD1. From germline, CDR1 is LNHDA and CDR2 SQIVND (reference sequence). Losses at the gene ends were 6 bases for V and 0 bases for J; bases not matched to a gene: 0. This CDR3 has 13 residues. This CDR3 reads CASRDRVNTEAFF. As DNA, the CDR3 is TGTGCCAGTAGGGACAGGGTGAACACTGAAGCTTTCTTT.

The genes are TRBV20-1 and TRBJ2-5, with 14 bases fitting TRBD2. The CDR3 covers 14 residues. The germline CDR1 and CDR2 sequences are DFQATT and SNEGSKA (reference sequence). Trimming cost V 1 base and J 5 bases; bases outside gene matches: 0. The CDR3 DNA is TGCAGTGCTAGAGGACTAGCGGGAGGGGAGACCCAGTACTTC. It is translated as CSARGLAGGETQYF.

This sequence joins TRBV6-6 and TRBJ1-1; 8 bases fit TRBD1. This CDR3 comprises 14 residues. Germline V gene data show CDR1 as MNHNY and CDR2 as SVGAGI (reference sequence). Unmatched junction bases numbered 7, after V lost 5 bases and J lost 5 bases. CDR3 DNA: TGTGCCAGCAGTCTACAGGGGGAAAGGACTGAAGCTTTCTTT. Residues: CASSLQGERTEAFF.

At least ten counts were recorded for this clonotype. The chain uses TRBV4-3 and TRBJ2-7, with D hard to call. Germline V lookup: CDR1 LGHNA, CDR2 YSLEER. The CDR3 has 14 residues. Trimming cost V 0 bases and J 7 bases, with 13 bases left between them. CDR3 protein: CASSQDRGSLEQYF. The CDR3 coding sequence is TGCGCCAGCAGCCAAGATCGAGGTAGCCTGGAGCAGTACTTC.

The chain is built from TRBV7-2 and TRBJ2-1, with no clear D. This CDR3 spans 17 amino acids. The ends were cut back, 1 base at V and 2 bases at J, with 15 bases in the middle. Germline V CDR1 and CDR2: SGHTA, FQGNSA. The CDR3 DNA reads as TGTGCCAGCAGCTTAGGGGCCGTGGTGGTCGCCTACAATGAGCAGTTCTTC. Residues: CASSLGAVVVAYNEQFF. The whole variable domain, filled in from reference TRBV7-2 and TRBJ2-1, reads GAGVSQSPSNKVTEKGKDVELRCDPISGHTALYWYRQSLGQGLEFLIYFQGNSAPDKSGLPSDRFSAERTGGSVSTLTIQRTQQEDSAVYLCASSLGAVVVAYNEQFFGPGTRLTVL.

The V and J genes are TRBV19 and TRBJ2-7, with D possibly being TRBD1 (5 bases). This CDR3 has 14 residues. Trimming took 7 bases from V and 2 from J, leaving 15 bases between them. CDR1 is LNHDA, CDR2 SQIVND, per germline (reference sequence). CDR3 DNA: TGTGCCAGTACCCCTACGGACACAGCCTACGAGCAGTACTTC. This translates into CASTPTDTAYEQYF.

The gene calls are TRBV10-2 and TRBJ1-1, with D unresolved. CDR1 and CDR2 from the germline V gene are WSHSY and SAAADI. Between the trimmed V and J ends, which lost 6 bases and 1 base, there was a span of 9 bases. This CDR3 spans 13 amino acids. The DNA for the CDR3 is TGCGCCAGCAGCTCGCAGAAGAACACTGAAGCTTTCTTT. This encodes CASSSQKNTEAFF.

This chain uses TRBV7-3 with TRBJ2-1; possibly TRBD1 or TRBD2 for D (5 bases each). Germline CDR1 reads SGHTA; CDR2 reads FQGTGA. Trimming took off 2 bases at V and 3 bases at J, with 20 bases between the two ends. The CDR3 contains 18 residues. The CDR3 sequence: CASSLGGPKASVYNEQFF. The CDR3 DNA follows: TGTGCCAGCAGCTTAGGGGGTCCCAAAGCCTCCGTCTACAATGAGCAGTTCTTC.

Many counts were recorded for this clonotype. V is TRBV27 and J is TRBJ1-5, with D hard to call. V lost 1 base and J 3 bases, leaving 7 bases between the germline ends. The CDR3 runs 14 residues. Per germline, CDR1 MNHEY and CDR2 SMNVEV (reference sequence). Here the CDR3 reads CASSLYGPNQPQHF. The CDR3 region has the DNA TGTGCCAGCAGTTTATATGGGCCCAATCAGCCCCAGCATTTT.

The table lists this clonotype with many counts. This chain uses TRBV6-1 with TRBJ2-2, with 13 nucleotides matching TRBD2. CDR1 MNHNS and CDR2 SASEGT come from the germline V gene. V lost 2 bases, J lost 6 bases, and 0 bases stayed unmatched. The CDR3 is 15 residues long. CDR3 loop: CASSETSGGAGELFF. DNA of the CDR3: TGTGCCAGCAGTGAAACTAGCGGGGGGGCCGGGGAGCTGTTTTTT.

V is TRBV20-1 and J is TRBJ2-1; D not certain. The V gene's germline CDR1 is DFQATT and CDR2 SNEGSKA (reference sequence). The CDR3 is made up of 11 amino acids. The ends were cut back, 0 bases at V and 9 bases at J, with 6 bases in the middle. The CDR3 region has the DNA TGCAGTGCTAGAGATTTTAGTGAGCAGTTCTTC. This sequence encodes CSARDFSEQFF.

The chain recombines TRBV7-9 with TRBJ1-2; D unresolved. Germline values: CDR1 SEHNR, CDR2 FQNEAQ (reference sequence). Trimming cost V 4 bases and J 8 bases, with 11 bases left between them. The CDR3 has 12 amino acids. The CDR3 protein is CASSSSRPGYTF. The CDR3 coding sequence is TGTGCCAGCAGCTCGTCGCGGCCCGGCTACACCTTC.

The V gene is TRBV10-3, the J gene TRBJ2-7, with 7 bases that match TRBD1. Germline V gene sequence: CDR1 ENHRY, CDR2 SYGVKD. The CDR3 contains 13 residues. Trimming took 11 bases from V and 5 from J; bases not matched to a gene: 12. The CDR3 here is CAGGQAAGNEQYF. DNA for the CDR3: TGTGCCGGCGGACAGGCGGCGGGTAACGAGCAGTACTTC.

The chain combines TRBV25-1 with TRBJ1-1; perhaps TRBD1 as D (6 bases). Trimming took off 3 bases at V and 3 bases at J, with 14 bases between the two ends. Looked up from germline, CDR1 is MGHDK and CDR2 is SYGVNS. This CDR3 has 15 residues. DNA of the CDR3: TGTGCCAGCAGTGACGCTTCGGACAGTCACACTGAAGCTTTCTTT. The encoded protein is CASSDASDSHTEAFF.

This clonotype was detected many times. This chain connects TRBV19 to TRBJ1-5; D gene unclear. The CDR3 extends over 16 amino acids. The V gene lost 1 base and the J gene lost 0 bases, with 10 bases spanning the gap. From germline, CDR1 is LNHDA and CDR2 SQIVND (reference sequence). For the CDR3, the DNA is TGTGCCAGTAGTATAGGCGGGCACCCTAGCAATCAGCCCCAGCATTTT. Translated, it gives CASSIGGHPSNQPQHF.

This clonotype was counted many times. The chain uses TRBV19 and TRBJ1-2, with 7 bases lining up with TRBD1. V trimming: 8 bases; J trimming: 3 bases; junction bases outside the gene matches: 9. The CDR3 has 14 residues. Germline-derived CDR1 and CDR2 are LNHDA and SQIVND (reference sequence). In DNA form, the CDR3 reads TGTGCCAGTTTGTCTGAAGACAGGGACTATGGCTACACCTTC. Its translation is CASLSEDRDYGYTF.

There are many counts of this clonotype. This chain connects TRBV7-2 to TRBJ1-5; D unclear. The CDR3 runs to 15 residues. Trimming took off 6 bases at V and 3 bases at J, with 15 bases between the two ends. Per germline, CDR1 SGHTA and CDR2 FQGNSA. CDR3 amino acids: CASSLAGGFNQPQHF. CDR3 bases: TGTGCCAGCAGTCTAGCAGGCGGCTTCAATCAGCCCCAGCATTTT.

The chain carries TRBV6-5 and TRBJ2-7, with 8 bases matching TRBD1. This CDR3 comprises 14 residues. The germline V gene has CDR1 MNHEY and CDR2 SVGAGI. J gave up 0 bases and V 4 bases, and 2 bases lay outside the gene matches. The CDR3 nucleotides are TGTGCCAGCAGTTCCGACAGGGGCTCCTACGAGCAGTACTTC. Protein product: CASSSDRGSYEQYF.

This clonotype was recorded many times. The rearrangement links TRBV5-6 to TRBJ2-7; D perhaps matches TRBD1 (6 bases). Germline CDR1 is SGHDT and CDR2 is YYEEEE. The length of the CDR3 is 15 residues. V was trimmed by 5 bases and J by 2 bases, leaving 17 bases between them. DNA of the CDR3: TGTGCCAGCAGATTGTGGACAGAGGTCCCCTACGAGCAGTACTTC. Its protein product is CASRLWTEVPYEQYF. Looking up the rest from reference TRBV5-6 and TRBJ2-7 gives the full variable domain: DAGVTQSPTHLIKTRGQQVTLRCSPKSGHDTVSWYQQALGQGPQFIFQYYEEEERQRGNFPDRFSGHQFPNYSSELNVNALLLGDSALYLCASRLWTEVPYEQYFGPGTRLTVT.

This chain joins TRBV6-2 or TRBV6-3 and TRBJ1-5; 7 bases fit TRBD1. Germline loops: CDR1 MNHEY, CDR2 SVGEGT. CDR3 length: 14 residues. V shed 4 bases, J shed 6 bases, and the junction held 6 bases outside the gene matches. CDR3 residues: CASSSRGPVQPQHF. The CDR3 DNA reads as TGTGCCAGCAGTTCTAGGGGGCCGGTTCAGCCCCAGCATTTT.

This clonotype was seen many times. V and J are TRBV9 and TRBJ2-3; TRBD2 is a possible D gene (5 bases). The CDR3 is made up of 13 amino acids. Trimming removed 4 bases from V and 2 bases from J, with 8 bases in between. Germline lookup yields CDR1 SGDLS and CDR2 YYNGEE. CDR3 sequence (DNA): TGTGCCAGCAGCTGGAGGCTCACAGATACGCAGTATTTT. Translated: CASSWRLTDTQYF.